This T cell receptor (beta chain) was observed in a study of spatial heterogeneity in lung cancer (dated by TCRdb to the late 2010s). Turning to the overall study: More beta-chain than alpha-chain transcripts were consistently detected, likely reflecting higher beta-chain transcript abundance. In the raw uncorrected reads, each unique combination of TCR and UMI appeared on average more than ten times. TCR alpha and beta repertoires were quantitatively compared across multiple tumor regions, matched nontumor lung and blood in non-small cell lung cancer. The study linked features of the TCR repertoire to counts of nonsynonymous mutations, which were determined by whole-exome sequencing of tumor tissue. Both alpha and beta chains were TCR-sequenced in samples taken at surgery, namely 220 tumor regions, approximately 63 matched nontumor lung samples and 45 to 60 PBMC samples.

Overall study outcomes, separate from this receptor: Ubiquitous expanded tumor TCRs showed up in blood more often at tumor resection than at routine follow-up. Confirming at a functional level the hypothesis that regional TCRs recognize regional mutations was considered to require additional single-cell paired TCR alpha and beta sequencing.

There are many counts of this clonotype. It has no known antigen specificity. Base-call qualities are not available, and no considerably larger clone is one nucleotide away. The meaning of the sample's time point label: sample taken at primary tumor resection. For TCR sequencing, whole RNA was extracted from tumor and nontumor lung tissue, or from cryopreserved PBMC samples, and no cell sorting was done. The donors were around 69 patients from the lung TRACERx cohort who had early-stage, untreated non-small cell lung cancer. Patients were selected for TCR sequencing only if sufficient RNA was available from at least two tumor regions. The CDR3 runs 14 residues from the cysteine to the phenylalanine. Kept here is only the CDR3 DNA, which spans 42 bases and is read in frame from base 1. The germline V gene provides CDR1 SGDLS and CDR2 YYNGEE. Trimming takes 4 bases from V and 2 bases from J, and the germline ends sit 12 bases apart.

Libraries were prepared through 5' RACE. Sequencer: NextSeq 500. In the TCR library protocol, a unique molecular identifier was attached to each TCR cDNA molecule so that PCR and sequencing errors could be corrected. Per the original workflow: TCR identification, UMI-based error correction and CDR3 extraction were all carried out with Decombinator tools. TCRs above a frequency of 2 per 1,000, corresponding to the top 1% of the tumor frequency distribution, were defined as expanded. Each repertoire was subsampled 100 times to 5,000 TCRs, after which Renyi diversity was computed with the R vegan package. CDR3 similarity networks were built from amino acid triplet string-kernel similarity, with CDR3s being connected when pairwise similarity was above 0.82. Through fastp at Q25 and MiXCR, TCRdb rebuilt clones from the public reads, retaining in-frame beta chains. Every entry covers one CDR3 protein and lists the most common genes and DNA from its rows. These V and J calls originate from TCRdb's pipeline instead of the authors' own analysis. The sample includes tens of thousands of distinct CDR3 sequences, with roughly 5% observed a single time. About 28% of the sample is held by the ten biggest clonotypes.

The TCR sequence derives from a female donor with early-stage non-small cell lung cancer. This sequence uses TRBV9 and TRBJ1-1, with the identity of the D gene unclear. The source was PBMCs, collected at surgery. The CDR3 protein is CASSPTIGNTEAFF. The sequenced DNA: TGTGCCAGCAGCCCTACCATTGGAAACACTGAAGCTTTCTTT.